These 13 T cell receptor beta chains came from one sample sequenced in a study of a mutant IDH1 vaccine in newly diagnosed glioma (dated by TCRdb to the early 2020s). This specimen's time point label, interpreted: week 5, during vaccination. Each vaccine dose, consisting of 300 ug of a 20-mer mutant IDH1 peptide in Montanide, was administered subcutaneously with topical imiquimod. These receptors' antigens are unknown. Receptor amplification or capture employed the immunoSEQ multiplex PCR assay. TCRdb provides this immuneACCESS table in a form limited to in-frame rearrangements. Some clones are lacking; in checked studies, under half of them reflect an unresolved V gene, and why the rest are absent is not known. The sample table holds roughly 51,000 clones, of which 81% were seen once. The top ten clones comprise 3% to 4% of the sample. Specimen: PBMCs, collected from a glioma patient whose treatment included an IDH1 peptide vaccine. Source of these receptors: a man aged 25-45 years with glioma.

The rearrangement uses TRBV30 and TRBJ2-5, with D possibly TRBD2 on 6 matching bases. The CDR3 extends over 14 amino acids. From germline, CDR1 is GTSNPN and CDR2 SVGIG (reference sequence). V was pared by 6 bases and J by 11 bases, with 25 bases between. Here the CDR3 DNA reads TGTGCCTGCATTCACAGCCGTTCCCCACGGGGGCAGTACTTC. Its protein product is CACIHSRSPRGQYF.

CDR3 amino acids: CASSPGTGNTEAFF. DNA of the CDR3: TGTGCCAGCAGTCCAGGGACAGGGAACACTGAAGCTTTCTTT. The chain employs TRBV27 and TRBJ1-1; TRBD1 matches at 8 bases. Germline loops: CDR1 MNHEY, CDR2 SMNVEV (reference sequence). This CDR3 comprises 14 residues. With 5 bases clipped from V and 1 base from J, the junction kept 3 bases outside the gene matches.

The chain combines TRBV5-1 with TRBJ2-3; 8 nucleotides align to TRBD2. This CDR3 is 15 amino acids long. V gave up 0 bases and J gave up 9 bases; unmatched junction bases: 9. CDR1 and CDR2 from the germline V gene are SGHRS and YFSETQ. As DNA, the CDR3 is TGCGCCAGCAGCTTGGCGGGGGGGCGAATTGGGACGCAGTATTTT. Residues: CASSLAGGRIGTQYF.

V usage is TRBV21-1 and J usage is TRBJ1-2; TRBD1 is taken as the D call from the table, unchecked against the DNA. TRBV21-1 is deemed a pseudogene. The CDR3 extends over 16 amino acids. The CDR3 nucleotides read TGTGCCAGCAGCAAGAAGGCCAGGCAAGCTAACTATGGCTACACCTTC. It specifies CASSKKARQANYGYTF.

CDR3 nucleotides: TGCGCCAGCAGCCCCCGAGGGGGGGGTTGGGCCACAGATACGCAGTATTTT. Translation gives CASSPRGGGWATDTQYF. The chain carries TRBV5-1 and TRBJ2-3; perhaps TRBD2 as D (7 bases). The germline V gene encodes CDR1 SGHRS and CDR2 YFSETQ. V was trimmed by 4 bases and J by 2 bases, leaving 20 bases between them. The CDR3 runs to 17 residues.

This clone is medium-sized. The J gene is TRBJ1-1, the V gene TRBV7-6; D gene unclear. Germline lookup yields CDR1 SGHVS and CDR2 FNYEAQ. The V end was cut by 1 base, the J end by 1 base, with 7 bases between. The CDR3 is 14 residues long. The CDR3 here is CASSLGEGNTEAFF. CDR3 nucleotide sequence: TGTGCCAGCAGCTTAGGTGAGGGGAACACTGAAGCTTTCTTT.

This chain uses TRBV29-1 with TRBJ2-1; no clear D gene. The CDR3 length is 15 residues. V was clipped by 4 bases and J by 6 bases, with 19 bases between them. Germline V gene data show CDR1 as SQVTM and CDR2 as ANQGSEA. CDR3 bases: TGCAGCGTTGTTTGGCTTCGTCCCCCTACCAATGAGCAGTTCTTC. Translated: CSVVWLRPPTNEQFF.

Here the CDR3 reads CASSQYPGILYEQYF. The CDR3 DNA follows: TGTGCCAGCAGCCAATACCCAGGGATTCTTTACGAGCAGTACTTC. The rearrangement joins TRBV14 to TRBJ2-7, with D maybe TRBD1 (5 bases). The CDR3 is 15 amino acids. Germline V gene sequence: CDR1 SGHDN, CDR2 FVKESK. Trimming removed 2 bases at V and 4 bases at J, with 15 bases between.

Worth noting for this clone: The germline gene is not matched at one end of the junction; a read error may be the cause. The chain combines TRBV6-1 with TRBJ1-2, with TRBD1 identical over 9 bases. The CDR3 runs to 14 residues. Germline loops: CDR1 MNHNS, CDR2 SASEGT. CDR3 coding DNA: TGTGCCAGCAGTGAAAAAAACAGGGGGCGAGGTAGCTCCTTC. It translates to CASSEKNRGRGSSF.

The chain has TRBV4-1 and TRBJ2-7; perhaps TRBD1 as D (5 bases). This CDR3 region has 14 residues. CDR1 and CDR2 (germline): MGHRA, YSYEKL. Trimming shortened V by 4 bases and J by 2 bases, and 12 bases separated the two germline ends. The CDR3: CASSPGQGTYEQYF. CDR3 in DNA: TGCGCCAGCAGCCCAGGGCAGGGCACCTACGAGCAGTACTTC.

This chain joins TRBV29-1 and TRBJ2-1; TRBD2 agrees at 10 bases. Trimming took 6 bases from V and 7 from J; bases not matched to a gene: 9. The CDR3 sequence is 14 residues long. The germline V gene encodes CDR1 SQVTM and CDR2 ANQGSEA. This chain's CDR3 is CSVVGTSVGNEQFF. The CDR3 nucleotides read TGCAGCGTAGTCGGGACTAGCGTAGGGAATGAGCAGTTCTTC.

The rearrangement uses TRBV9 and TRBJ2-5; D possibly corresponds to TRBD2 (7 bases). The CDR3 is 16 residues long. Trimming removed 0 bases at V and 1 base at J, with 13 bases between. Germline-derived CDR1 and CDR2 are SGDLS and YYNGEE. CDR3: CASSVAWGGPQETQYF. CDR3 nucleotide sequence: TGTGCCAGCAGCGTAGCTTGGGGGGGCCCCCAAGAGACCCAGTACTTC.

The V call is TRBV19, the J call TRBJ2-1, with 8 bases identical to TRBD2. CDR1 and CDR2 (germline): LNHDA, SQIVND (reference sequence). V lost 6 bases, J lost 3 bases, and 10 bases stayed unmatched. The CDR3 is made up of 16 amino acids. The DNA of the CDR3 is TGTGCCAGTAGATCTCTGGGACTAGAGAACTACAATGAGCAGTTCTTC. It specifies CASRSLGLENYNEQFF.